This T cell receptor beta chain appears in the sequencing data of a study of shared clonotypes between healthy human individuals. Trimming took 5 bases from V and 0 from J; bases not matched to a gene: 3. CDR1 and CDR2 (germline): SGHVS, FNYEAQ. CDR3 length equals 14 residues. About this clone: Its antigen is unknown.

Overall study findings and caveats: Shared across a few donors were about 4.6% of the naive CD4 clonotypes.

TCRdb's copy holds only in-frame clones and misses some; the assay was immunoSEQ multiplex PCR. This table holds roughly 2.5 million clones, approximately 92% found once. This chain links TRBV7-6 with TRBJ2-7; the match to TRBD1 covers 8 bases. The source is a young man in good health. Sequenced sample: naive CD4+ T cells sorted from blood. The subset here: CD45RA+ positively selected. This CDR3 is CASSTGQGSYEQYF. The CDR3 DNA follows: TGTGCCAGCAGCACTGGACAGGGCTCCTACGAGCAGTACTTC.